Sequencing of this T cell receptor beta chain was carried out in a study of blood T cell repertoires in COVID-19. About the research overall: Material from acute and convalescent COVID-19 was sourced from the United States, Italy and Spain.

CDR1 is SGHNT, CDR2 YYREEE, per germline (reference sequence). V dropped 7 bases and J dropped 5 bases, with 15 bases sitting between them. The CDR3 has 13 residues. In the original workflow: Estimation of nucleated cell counts was performed using reference gene primer amplification. TCRdb's table, derived via immunoSEQ multiplex PCR, lists solely in-frame clones and lacks some. V, J and clone size were drawn from that table, and D and trimming were deduced from the DNA. The sample holds 52,000 or so clones, about 90% seen once. Input material: peripheral blood. This receptor was obtained from a human donor in a cohort sampled during active COVID-19. The chain is built from TRBV5-4 and TRBJ1-2; D perhaps matches TRBD1 (5 bases). CDR3 bases: TGTGCCAGCTCGAGTGGGGGGAATTATGGCTACACCTTC. Protein product: CASSSGGNYGYTF.